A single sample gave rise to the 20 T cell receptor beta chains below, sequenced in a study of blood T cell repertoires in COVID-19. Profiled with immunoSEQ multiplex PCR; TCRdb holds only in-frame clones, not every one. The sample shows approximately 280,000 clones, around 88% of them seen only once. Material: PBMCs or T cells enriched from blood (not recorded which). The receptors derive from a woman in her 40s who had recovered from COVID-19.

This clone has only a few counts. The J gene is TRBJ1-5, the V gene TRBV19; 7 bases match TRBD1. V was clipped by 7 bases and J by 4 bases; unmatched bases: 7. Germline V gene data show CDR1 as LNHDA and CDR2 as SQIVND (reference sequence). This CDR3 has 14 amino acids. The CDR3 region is CASTLRTGNQPQHF. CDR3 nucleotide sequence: TGTGCCAGTACTTTGAGGACAGGTAATCAGCCCCAGCATTTT.

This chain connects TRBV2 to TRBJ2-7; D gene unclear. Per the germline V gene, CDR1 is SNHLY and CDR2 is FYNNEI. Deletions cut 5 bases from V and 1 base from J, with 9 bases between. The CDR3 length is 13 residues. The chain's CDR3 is CASSTSKSYEQYF. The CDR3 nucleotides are TGTGCCAGCAGTACCAGTAAATCCTACGAGCAGTACTTC.

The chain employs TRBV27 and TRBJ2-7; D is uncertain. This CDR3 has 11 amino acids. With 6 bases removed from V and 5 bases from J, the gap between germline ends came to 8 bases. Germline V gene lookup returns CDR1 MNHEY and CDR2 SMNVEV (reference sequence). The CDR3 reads CASSQLNEQYF. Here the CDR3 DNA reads TGTGCCAGCAGCCAACTAAACGAGCAGTACTTC.

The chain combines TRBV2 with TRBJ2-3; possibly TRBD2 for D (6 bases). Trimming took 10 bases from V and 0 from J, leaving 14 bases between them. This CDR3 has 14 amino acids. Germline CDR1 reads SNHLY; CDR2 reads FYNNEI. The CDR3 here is CATGGAGSTDTQYF. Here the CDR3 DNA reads TGTGCCACTGGGGGAGCGGGCAGCACAGATACGCAGTATTTT.

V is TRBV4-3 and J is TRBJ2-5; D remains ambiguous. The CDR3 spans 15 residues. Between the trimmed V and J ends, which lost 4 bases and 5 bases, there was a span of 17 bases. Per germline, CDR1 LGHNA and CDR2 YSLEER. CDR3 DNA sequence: TGCGCCAGCAGCCCACGATCGATGGTCGGGGAGACCCAGTACTTC. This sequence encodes CASSPRSMVGETQYF.

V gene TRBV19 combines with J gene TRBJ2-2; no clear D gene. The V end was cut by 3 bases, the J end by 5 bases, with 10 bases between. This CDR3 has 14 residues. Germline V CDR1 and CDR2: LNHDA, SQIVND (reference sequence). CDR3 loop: CASSILSRTGELFF. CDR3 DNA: TGTGCCAGTAGTATTCTATCGAGAACCGGGGAGCTGTTTTTT. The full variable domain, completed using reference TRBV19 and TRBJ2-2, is DGGITQSPKYLFRKEGQNVTLSCEQNLNHDAMYWYRQDPGQGLRLIYYSQIVNDFQKGDIAEGYSVSREKKESFPLTVTSAQKNPTAFYLCASSILSRTGELFFGEGSRLTVL.

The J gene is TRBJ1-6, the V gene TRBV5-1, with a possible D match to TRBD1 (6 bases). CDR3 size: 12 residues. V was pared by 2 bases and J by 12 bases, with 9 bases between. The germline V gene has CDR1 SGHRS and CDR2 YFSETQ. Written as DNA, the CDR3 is TGCGCCAGCAGCTTAAACAGGGAACCCCTCCACTTT. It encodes CASSLNREPLHF.

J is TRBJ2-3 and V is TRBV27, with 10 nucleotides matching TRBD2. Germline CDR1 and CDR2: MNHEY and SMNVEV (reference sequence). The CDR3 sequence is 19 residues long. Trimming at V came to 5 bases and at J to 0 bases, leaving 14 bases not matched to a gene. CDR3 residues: CASSTPGLAILRSTDTQYF. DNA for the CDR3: TGTGCCAGCAGTACTCCGGGACTAGCGATTCTAAGGAGCACAGATACGCAGTATTTT.

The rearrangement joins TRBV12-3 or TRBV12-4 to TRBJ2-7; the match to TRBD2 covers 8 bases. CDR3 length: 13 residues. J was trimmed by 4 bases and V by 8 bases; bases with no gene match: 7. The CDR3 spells CASGPSGGYEQYF. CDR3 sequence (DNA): TGTGCCAGCGGGCCATCGGGGGGGTACGAGCAGTACTTC.

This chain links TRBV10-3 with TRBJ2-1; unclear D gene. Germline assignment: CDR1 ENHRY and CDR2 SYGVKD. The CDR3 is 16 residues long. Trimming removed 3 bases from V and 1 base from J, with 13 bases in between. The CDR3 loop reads CAISDVYLGSYNEQFF. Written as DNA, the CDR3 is TGTGCCATCAGTGATGTTTACCTCGGGTCCTACAATGAGCAGTTCTTC.

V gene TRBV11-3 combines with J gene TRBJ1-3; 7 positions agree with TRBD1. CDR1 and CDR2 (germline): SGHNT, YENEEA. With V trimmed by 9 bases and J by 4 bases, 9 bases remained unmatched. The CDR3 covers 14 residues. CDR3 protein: CASSRGVRGNTIYF. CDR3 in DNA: TGTGCCAGTTCCAGGGGGGTTAGAGGAAACACCATATATTTT.

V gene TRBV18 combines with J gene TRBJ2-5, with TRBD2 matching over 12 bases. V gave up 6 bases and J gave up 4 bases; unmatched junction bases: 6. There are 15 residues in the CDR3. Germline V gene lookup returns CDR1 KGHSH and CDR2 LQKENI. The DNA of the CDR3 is TGTGCCAGCTCCCCGGGGACTAGCGGGCGAGAGACCCAGTACTTC. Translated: CASSPGTSGRETQYF.

The CDR3: CASSLGGEFGYTF. Here the CDR3 DNA reads TGTGCCAGCAGTTTAGGGGGCGAATTTGGCTACACCTTC. The chain has TRBV12-3 or TRBV12-4 and TRBJ1-2; perhaps TRBD1 as D (5 bases). The V end was cut by 1 base, the J end by 7 bases, with 10 bases between. The CDR3 spans 13 residues.

The chain's CDR3 is CASSRDQGAYEQYF. CDR3 nucleotide sequence: TGCGCCAGCAGCCGGGACCAGGGGGCCTACGAGCAGTACTTC. The chain links TRBV5-1 to TRBJ2-7, with 7 nucleotides matching TRBD1. V lost 4 bases to trimming and J lost 2 bases; unmatched junction nucleotides: 6. CDR3 length: 14 amino acids. Germline CDR1 reads SGHRS; CDR2 reads YFSETQ.

The CDR3 DNA sequence: TGTGCCAGCAGCTTACGGGGGTCGAACACTGAAGCTTTCTTT. Translation gives CASSLRGSNTEAFF. The J gene is TRBJ1-1, the V gene TRBV7-9, with D possibly matching TRBD1 (5 bases). CDR3 length equals 14 residues. CDR1 and CDR2 from the germline V gene are SEHNR and FQNEAQ (reference sequence). Deletions cut 2 bases from V and 1 base from J, with 8 bases between.

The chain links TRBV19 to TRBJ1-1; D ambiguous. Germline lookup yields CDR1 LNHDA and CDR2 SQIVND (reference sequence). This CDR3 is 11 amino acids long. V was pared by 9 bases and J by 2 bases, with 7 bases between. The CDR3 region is CASHINTEAFF. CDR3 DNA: TGTGCCAGCCACATCAACACTGAAGCTTTCTTT.

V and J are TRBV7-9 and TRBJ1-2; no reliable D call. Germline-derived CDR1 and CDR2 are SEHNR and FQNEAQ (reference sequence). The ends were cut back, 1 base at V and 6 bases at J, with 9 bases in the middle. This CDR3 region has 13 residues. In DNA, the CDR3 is TGTGCCAGCAGCTTAGAGTGGCAGAATGGCTACACCTTC. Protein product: CASSLEWQNGYTF.

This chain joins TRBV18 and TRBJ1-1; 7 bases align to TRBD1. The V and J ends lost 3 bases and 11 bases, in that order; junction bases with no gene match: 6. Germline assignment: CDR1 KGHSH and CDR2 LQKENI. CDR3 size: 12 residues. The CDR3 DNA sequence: TGTGCCAGCTCACCTGACAGGGCAGGGGCTTTCTTT. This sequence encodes CASSPDRAGAFF.

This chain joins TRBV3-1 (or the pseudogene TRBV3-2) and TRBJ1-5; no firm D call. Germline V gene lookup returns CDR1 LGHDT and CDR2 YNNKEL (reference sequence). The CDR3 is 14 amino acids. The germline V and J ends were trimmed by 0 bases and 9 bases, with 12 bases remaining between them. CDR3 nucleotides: TGTGCCAGCAGCCAAGAATTGAGCGTCTCGCCCCAGCATTTT. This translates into CASSQELSVSPQHF.

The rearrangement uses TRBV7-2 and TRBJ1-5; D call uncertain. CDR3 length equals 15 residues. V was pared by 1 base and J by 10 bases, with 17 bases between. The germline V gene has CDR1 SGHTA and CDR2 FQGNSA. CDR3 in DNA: TGTGCCAGCAGCTTAGGTCAGGCGGGTCCAGGACCCCAGCATTTT. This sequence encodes CASSLGQAGPGPQHF.